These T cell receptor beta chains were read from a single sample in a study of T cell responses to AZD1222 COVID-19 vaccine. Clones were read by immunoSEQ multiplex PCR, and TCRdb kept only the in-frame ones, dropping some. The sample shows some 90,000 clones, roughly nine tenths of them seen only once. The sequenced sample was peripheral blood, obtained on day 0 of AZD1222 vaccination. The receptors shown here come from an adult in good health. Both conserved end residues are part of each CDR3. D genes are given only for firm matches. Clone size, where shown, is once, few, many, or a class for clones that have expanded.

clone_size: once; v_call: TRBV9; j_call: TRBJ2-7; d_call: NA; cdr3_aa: CASSVDPGLEEQYF; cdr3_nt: TGTGCCAGCAGCGTAGATCCCGGGTTAGAGGAGCAGTACTTC
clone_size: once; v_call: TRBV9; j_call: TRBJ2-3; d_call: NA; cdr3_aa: CASSGAGDTQYF; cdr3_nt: TGTGCCAGCAGCGGAGCGGGAGATACGCAGTATTTT
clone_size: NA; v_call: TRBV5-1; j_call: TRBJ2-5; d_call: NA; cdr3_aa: CASSFQGEETQYF; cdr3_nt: TGCGCCAGCAGCTTTCAGGGAGAAGAGACCCAGTACTTC
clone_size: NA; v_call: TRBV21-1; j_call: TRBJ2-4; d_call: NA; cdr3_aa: CASSKFVRDF; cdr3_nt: TGTGCCAGCAGCAAATTTGTTAGGGACTTC
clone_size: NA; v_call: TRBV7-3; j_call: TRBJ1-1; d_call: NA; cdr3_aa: CAQEGTRPLF; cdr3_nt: TGTGCCCAAGAAGGGACCCGCCCCCTCTTT
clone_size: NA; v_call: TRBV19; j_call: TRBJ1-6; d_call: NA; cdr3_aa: CASSIEGQRRDSPLHF; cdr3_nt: TGTGCCAGTAGTATAGAAGGACAGCGGCGGGATTCACCCCTCCACTTT
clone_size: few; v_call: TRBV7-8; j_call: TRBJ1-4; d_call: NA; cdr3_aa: CASRQNQGTNEKLFF; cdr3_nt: TGTGCCAGCAGACAGAATCAGGGGACTAATGAAAAACTGTTTTTT
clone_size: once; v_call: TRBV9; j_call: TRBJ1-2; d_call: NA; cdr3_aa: CASSVTPTQANYGYTF; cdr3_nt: TGTGCCAGCAGCGTGACCCCCACACAAGCTAACTATGGCTACACCTTC
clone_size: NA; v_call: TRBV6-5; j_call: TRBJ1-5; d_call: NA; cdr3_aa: CASNPTGSNQPQHF; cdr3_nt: TGTGCCAGCAATCCAACAGGTAGCAATCAGCCCCAGCATTTT
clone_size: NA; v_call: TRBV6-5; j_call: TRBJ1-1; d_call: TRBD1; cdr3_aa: CASGRQGRGNTEAFF; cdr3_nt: TGTGCCAGCGGAAGACAGGGGAGGGGGAACACTGAAGCTTTCTTT
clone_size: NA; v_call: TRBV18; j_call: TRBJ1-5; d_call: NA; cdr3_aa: CASSLVPASDSNQPQHF; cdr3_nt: TGTGCCAGCTCACTGGTTCCGGCCTCAGATAGCAATCAGCCCCAGCATTTT
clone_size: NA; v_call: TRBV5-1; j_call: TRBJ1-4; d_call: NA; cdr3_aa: CASSLQSTEKLFF; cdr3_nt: TGCGCCAGCAGCTTGCAATCGACCGAAAAACTGTTTTTT
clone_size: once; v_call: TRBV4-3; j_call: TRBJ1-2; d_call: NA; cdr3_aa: CASSLSDAANYGYTF; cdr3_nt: TGCGCCAGCAGCCTTTCGGATGCAGCTAACTATGGCTACACCTTC
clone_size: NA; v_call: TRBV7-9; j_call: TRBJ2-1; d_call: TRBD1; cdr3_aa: CASSPGTGDIFYSYNEQFF; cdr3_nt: TGTGCCAGCAGCCCCGGGACAGGGGATATCTTCTATTCCTACAATGAGCAGTTCTTC
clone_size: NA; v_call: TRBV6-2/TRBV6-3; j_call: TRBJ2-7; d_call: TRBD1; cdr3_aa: CASSGGDRSSYEQYF; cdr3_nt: TGTGCCAGCAGTGGCGGGGACAGGAGCTCCTACGAGCAGTACTTC
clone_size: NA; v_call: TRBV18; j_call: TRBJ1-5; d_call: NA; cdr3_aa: CASSPGDNQPQHF; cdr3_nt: TGTGCCAGCTCACCAGGGGACAATCAGCCCCAGCATTTT
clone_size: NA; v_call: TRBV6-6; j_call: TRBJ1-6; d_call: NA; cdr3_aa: CASRRHNSPLHF; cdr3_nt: TGTGCCAGCAGGCGGCATAATTCACCCCTCCACTTT
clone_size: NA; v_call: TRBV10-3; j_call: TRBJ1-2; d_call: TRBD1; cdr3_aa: CAISESPTGAGYGYTF; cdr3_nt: TGTGCCATCAGTGAGTCCCCGACAGGGGCTGGCTATGGCTACACCTTC
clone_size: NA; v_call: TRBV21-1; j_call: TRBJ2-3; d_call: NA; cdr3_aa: CASSSRLAGMEDTQYF; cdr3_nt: TGTGCCAGCAGCTCCCGACTAGCGGGAATGGAAGATACGCAGTATTTT
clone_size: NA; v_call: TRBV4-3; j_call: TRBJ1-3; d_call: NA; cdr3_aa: CASSQDAGSANTIYF; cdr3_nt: TGCGCCAGCAGCCAAGATGCAGGATCTGCAAACACCATATATTTT
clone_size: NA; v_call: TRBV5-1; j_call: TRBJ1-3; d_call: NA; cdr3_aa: CASSLEGRGNTIYF; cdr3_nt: TGCGCCAGCAGCTTGGAGGGCAGGGGCAACACCATATATTTT
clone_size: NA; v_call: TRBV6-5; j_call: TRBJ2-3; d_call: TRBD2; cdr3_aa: CASSWTSADTQYF; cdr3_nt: TGTGCCAGCAGTTGGACTAGCGCAGATACGCAGTATTTT
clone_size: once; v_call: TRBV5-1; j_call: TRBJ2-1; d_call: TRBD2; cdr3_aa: CASSLGTSIGNEQFF; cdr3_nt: TGCGCCAGCAGCTTGGGGACTAGCATTGGTAATGAGCAGTTCTTC
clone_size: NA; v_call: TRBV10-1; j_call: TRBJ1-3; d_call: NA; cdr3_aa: CASSGIYLTYSGNTIYF; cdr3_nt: TGCGCCAGCAGTGGCATCTACTTAACATACTCTGGAAACACCATATATTTT
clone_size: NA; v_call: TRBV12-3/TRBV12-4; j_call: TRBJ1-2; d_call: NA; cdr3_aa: CASSSQTGPLVF; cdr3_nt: TGTGCCAGCAGTTCCCAGACCGGTCCCCTCGTCTTC
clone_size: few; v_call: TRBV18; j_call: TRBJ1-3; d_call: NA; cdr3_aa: CASSPPGSGNTIYF; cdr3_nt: TGTGCCAGCTCACCACCGGGCTCTGGAAACACCATATATTTT
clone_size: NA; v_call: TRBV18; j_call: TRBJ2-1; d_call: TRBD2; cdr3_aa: CASSPPVLAGGHEQFF; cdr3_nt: TGTGCCAGCTCACCACCGGTTCTAGCGGGAGGTCATGAGCAGTTCTTC
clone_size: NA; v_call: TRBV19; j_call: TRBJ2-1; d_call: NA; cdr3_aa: CASSTSRGRNEQFF; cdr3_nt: TGTGCCAGTAGTACCTCCCGTGGTCGGAATGAGCAGTTCTTC
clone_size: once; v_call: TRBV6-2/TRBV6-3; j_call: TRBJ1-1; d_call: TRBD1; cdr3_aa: CASSYSSGGQNTEAFF; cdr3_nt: TGTGCCAGCAGTTACTCTTCAGGGGGCCAGAACACTGAAGCTTTCTTT
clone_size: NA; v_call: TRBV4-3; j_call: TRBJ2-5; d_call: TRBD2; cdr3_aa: CASSQEWVAGVQETQYF; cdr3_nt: TGCGCCAGCAGCCAAGAGTGGGTAGCGGGAGTCCAAGAGACCCAGTACTTC
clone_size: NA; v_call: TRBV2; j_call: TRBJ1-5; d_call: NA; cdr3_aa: CASSGGAANSNQPQHF; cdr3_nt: TGTGCCAGCAGCGGGGGGGCTGCGAATAGCAATCAGCCCCAGCATTTT
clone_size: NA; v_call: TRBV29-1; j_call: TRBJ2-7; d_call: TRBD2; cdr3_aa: CSVGGVAGGPMPEQYF; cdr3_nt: TGCAGCGTTGGTGGTGTAGCGGGAGGGCCTATGCCCGAGCAGTACTTC
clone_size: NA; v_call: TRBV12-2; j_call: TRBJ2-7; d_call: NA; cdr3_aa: CASRLSMGLVSYEQYF; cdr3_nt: TGTGCAAGTCGCTTATCCATGGGACTGGTCTCCTACGAGCAGTACTTC
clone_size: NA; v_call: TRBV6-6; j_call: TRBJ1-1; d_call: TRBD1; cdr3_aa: CASSYSGQGSTEAFF; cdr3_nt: TGTGCCAGCAGTTACTCGGGACAGGGGTCGACTGAAGCTTTCTTT
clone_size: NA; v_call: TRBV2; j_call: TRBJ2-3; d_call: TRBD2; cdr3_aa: CASSDWTSGRKGPSDTQYF; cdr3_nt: TGTGCCAGCAGTGATTGGACTAGCGGGAGGAAAGGGCCCTCGGATACGCAGTATTTT
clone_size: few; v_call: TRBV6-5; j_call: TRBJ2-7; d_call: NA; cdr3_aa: CASSYSRGNHEQYF; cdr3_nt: TGTGCCAGCAGTTACTCTCGAGGAAACCACGAGCAGTACTTC
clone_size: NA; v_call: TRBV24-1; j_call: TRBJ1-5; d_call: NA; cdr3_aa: CATSDPASNQPQHF; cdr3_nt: TGTGCCACCAGTGACCCGGCCAGCAATCAGCCCCAGCATTTT
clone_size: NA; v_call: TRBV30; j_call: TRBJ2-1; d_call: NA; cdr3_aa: CAWSRASRALRDNEQFF; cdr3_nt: TGTGCCTGGAGCCGGGCCAGCCGGGCTTTGAGGGACAATGAGCAGTTCTTC
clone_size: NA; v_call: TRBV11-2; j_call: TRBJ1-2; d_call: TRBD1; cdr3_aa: CASSSPGTGYGYTF; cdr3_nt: TGTGCCAGCAGCTCGCCCGGGACAGGGTATGGCTACACCTTC
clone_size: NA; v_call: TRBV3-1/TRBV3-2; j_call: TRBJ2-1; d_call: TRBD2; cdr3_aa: CASSQARAGGSSYNEQFF; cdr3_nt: TGTGCCAGCAGCCAAGCGCGGGCGGGAGGGAGCTCCTACAATGAGCAGTTCTTC
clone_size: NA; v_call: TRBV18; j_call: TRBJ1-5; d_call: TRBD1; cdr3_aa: CASSGQAWNQPQHF; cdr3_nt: TGTGCCAGCTCCGGACAGGCTTGGAATCAGCCCCAGCATTTT
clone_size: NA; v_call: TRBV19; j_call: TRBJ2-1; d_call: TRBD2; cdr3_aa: CASKVRAGAHNEQFF; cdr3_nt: TGTGCCAGTAAGGTGAGAGCGGGAGCTCACAATGAGCAGTTCTTC
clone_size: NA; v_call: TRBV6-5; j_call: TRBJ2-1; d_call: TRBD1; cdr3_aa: CASTGQVQNEQFF; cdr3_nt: TGTGCCAGCACCGGACAGGTACAAAATGAGCAGTTCTTC
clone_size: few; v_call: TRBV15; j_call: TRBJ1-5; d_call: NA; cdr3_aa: CATSRDRGPGQPQHF; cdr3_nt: TGTGCCACCAGCAGAGATCGAGGGCCGGGTCAGCCCCAGCATTTT
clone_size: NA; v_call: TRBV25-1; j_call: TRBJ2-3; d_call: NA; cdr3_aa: CASSAPRGDTQYF; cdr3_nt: TGTGCCAGCAGTGCACCCAGGGGAGATACGCAGTATTTT
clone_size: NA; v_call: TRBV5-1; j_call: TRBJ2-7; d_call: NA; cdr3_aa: CASSWVADTSYEQYF; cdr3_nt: TGCGCCAGCAGCTGGGTAGCGGATACCTCCTACGAGCAGTACTTC